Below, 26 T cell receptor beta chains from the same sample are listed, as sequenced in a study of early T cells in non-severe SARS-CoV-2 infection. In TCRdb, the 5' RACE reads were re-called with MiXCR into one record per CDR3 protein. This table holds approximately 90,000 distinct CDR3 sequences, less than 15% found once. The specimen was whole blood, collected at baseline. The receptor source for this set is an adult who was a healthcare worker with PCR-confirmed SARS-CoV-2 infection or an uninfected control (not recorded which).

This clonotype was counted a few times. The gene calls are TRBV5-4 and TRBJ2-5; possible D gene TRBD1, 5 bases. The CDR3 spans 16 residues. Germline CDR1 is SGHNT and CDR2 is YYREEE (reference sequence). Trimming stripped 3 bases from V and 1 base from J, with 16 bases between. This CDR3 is CASSSSFQGAQETQYF. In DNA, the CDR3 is TGTGCCAGCAGCTCCTCTTTTCAGGGCGCCCAAGAGACCCAGTACTTC.

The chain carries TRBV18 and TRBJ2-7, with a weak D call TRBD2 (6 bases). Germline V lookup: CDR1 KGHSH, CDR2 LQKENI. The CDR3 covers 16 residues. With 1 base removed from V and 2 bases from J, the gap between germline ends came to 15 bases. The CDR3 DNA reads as TGTGCCAGCTCACCACTGGGGGGTCAGGGCCCCTACGAGCAGTACTTC. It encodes CASSPLGGQGPYEQYF.

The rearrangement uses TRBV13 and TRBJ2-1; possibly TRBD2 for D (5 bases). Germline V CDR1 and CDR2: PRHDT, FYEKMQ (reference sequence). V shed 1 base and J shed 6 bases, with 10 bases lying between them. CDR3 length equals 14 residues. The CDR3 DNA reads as TGTGCCAGCAGCTTAGCGGCGGGTGCCAATGAGCAGTTCTTC. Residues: CASSLAAGANEQFF.

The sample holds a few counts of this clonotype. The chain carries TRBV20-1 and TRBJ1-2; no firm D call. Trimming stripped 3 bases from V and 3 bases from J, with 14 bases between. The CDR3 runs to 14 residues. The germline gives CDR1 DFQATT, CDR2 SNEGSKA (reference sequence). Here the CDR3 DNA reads TGCAGTGCTAGTACCGTAGTAGGCGACTATGGCTACACCTTC. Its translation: CSASTVVGDYGYTF.

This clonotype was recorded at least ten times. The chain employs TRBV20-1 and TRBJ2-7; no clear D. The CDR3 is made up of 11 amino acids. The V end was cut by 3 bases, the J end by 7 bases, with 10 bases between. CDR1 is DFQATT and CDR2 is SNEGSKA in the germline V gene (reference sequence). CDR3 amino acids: CSARDPREQYF. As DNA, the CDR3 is TGCAGTGCTAGGGACCCTAGGGAGCAGTACTTC.

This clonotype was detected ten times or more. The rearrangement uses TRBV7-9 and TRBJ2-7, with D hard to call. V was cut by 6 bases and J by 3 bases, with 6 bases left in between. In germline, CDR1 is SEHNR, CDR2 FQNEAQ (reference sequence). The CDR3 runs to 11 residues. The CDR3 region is CASSASYEQYF. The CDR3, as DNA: TGTGCCAGCAGTGCTAGCTACGAGCAGTACTTC.

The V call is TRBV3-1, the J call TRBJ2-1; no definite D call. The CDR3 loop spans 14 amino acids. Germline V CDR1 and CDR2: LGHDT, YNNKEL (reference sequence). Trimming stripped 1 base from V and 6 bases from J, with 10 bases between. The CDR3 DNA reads TGTGCCAGCAGCCAAGCCGCCGTAACCAATGAGCAGTTCTTC. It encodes CASSQAAVTNEQFF.

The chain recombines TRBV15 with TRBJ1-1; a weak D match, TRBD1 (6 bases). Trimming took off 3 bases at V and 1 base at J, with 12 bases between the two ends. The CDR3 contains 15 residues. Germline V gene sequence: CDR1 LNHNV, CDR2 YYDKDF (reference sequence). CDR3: CATSSGWGANTEAFF. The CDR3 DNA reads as TGTGCCACCAGCAGCGGATGGGGGGCGAACACTGAAGCTTTCTTT. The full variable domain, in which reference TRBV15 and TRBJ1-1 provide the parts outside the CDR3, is DAMVIQNPRYQVTQFGKPVTLSCSQTLNHNVMYWYQQKSSQAPKLLFHYYDKDFNNEADTPDNFQSRRPNTSFCFLDIRSPGLGDTAMYLCATSSGWGANTEAFFGQGTRLTVV.

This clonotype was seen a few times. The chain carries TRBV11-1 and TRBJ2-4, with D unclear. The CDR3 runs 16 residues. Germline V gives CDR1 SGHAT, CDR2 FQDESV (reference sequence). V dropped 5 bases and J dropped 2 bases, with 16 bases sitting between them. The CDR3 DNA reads TGTGCCAGCAGCCGTGGGTTGATTTCTTCCAAAAACATTCAGTACTTC. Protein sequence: CASSRGLISSKNIQYF.

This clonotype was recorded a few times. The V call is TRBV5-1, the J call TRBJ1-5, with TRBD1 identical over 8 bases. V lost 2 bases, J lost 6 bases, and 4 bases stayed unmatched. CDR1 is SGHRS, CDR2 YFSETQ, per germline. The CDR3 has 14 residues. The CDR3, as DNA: TGCGCCAGCAGCTTACAGGGGGAAACTCAGCCCCAGCATTTT. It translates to CASSLQGETQPQHF.

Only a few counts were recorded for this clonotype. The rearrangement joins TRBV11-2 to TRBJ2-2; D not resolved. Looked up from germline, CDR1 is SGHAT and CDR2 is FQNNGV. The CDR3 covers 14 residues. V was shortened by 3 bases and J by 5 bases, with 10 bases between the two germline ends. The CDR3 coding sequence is TGTGCCAGCAGCTTCCTGATCGGAACCGGGGAGCTGTTTTTT. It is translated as CASSFLIGTGELFF.

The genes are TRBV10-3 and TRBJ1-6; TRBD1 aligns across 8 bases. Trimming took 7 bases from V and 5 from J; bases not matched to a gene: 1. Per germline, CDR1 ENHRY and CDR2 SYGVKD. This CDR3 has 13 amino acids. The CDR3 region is CAITDRDNSPLHF. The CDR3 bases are TGTGCCATCACGGACAGGGATAATTCACCCCTCCACTTT.

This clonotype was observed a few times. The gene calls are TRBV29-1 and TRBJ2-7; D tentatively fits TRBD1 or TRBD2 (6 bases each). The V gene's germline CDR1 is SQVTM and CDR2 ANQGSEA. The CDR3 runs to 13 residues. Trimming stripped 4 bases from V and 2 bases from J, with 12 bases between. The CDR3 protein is CSVVGGNTYEQYF. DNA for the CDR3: TGCAGCGTTGTGGGGGGCAATACCTACGAGCAGTACTTC.

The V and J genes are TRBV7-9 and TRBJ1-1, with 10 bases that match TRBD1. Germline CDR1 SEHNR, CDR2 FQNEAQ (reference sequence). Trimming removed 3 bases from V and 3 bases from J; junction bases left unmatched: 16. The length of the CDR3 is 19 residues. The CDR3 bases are TGTGCCAGCAGCTTCAGAAACCCGGGACAGGGGTCTGTCGACACTGAAGCTTTCTTT. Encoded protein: CASSFRNPGQGSVDTEAFF.

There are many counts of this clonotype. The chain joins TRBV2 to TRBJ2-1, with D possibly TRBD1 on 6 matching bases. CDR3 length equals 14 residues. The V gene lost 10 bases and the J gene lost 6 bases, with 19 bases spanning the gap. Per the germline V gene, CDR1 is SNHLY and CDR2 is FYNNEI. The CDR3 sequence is CAIAQGNFGNEQFF. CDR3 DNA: TGTGCCATCGCACAGGGTAATTTCGGCAATGAGCAGTTCTTC.

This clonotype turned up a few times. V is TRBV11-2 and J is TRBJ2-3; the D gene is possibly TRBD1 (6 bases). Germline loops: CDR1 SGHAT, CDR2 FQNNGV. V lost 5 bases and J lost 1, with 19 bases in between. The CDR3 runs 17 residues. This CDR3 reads CASSRVGGRGGTDTQYF. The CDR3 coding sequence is TGTGCCAGCAGCCGTGTGGGCGGCAGGGGTGGCACAGATACGCAGTATTTT.

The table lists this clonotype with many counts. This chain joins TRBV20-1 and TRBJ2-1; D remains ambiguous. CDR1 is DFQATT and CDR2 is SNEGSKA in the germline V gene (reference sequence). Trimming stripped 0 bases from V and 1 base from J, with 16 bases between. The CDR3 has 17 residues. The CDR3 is CSARDLFTGASYNEQFF. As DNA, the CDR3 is TGCAGTGCTAGAGATCTGTTCACGGGTGCTTCCTACAATGAGCAGTTCTTC.

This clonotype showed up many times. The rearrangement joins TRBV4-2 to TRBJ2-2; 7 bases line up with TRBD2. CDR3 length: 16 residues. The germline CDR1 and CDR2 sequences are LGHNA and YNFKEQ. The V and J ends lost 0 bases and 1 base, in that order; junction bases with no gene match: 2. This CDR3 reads CASSQEAGRNTGELFF. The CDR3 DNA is TGTGCCAGCAGCCAAGAAGCGGGGAGGAACACCGGGGAGCTGTTTTTT.

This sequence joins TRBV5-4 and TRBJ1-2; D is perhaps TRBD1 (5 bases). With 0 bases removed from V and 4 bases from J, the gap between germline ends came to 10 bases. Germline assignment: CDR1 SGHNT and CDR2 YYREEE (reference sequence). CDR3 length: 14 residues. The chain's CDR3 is CASSLAWGTYGYTF. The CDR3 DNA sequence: TGTGCCAGCAGCTTGGCCTGGGGGACCTATGGCTACACCTTC.

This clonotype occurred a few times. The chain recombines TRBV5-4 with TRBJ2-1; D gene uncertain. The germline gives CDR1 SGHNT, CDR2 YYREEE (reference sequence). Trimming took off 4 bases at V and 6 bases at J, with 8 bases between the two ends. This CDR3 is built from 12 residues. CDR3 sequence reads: CASSLPRNEQFF. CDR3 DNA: TGTGCCAGCAGCCTGCCTCGCAATGAGCAGTTCTTC. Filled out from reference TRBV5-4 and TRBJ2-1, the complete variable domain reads ETGVTQSPTHLIKTRGQQVTLRCSSQSGHNTVSWYQQALGQGPQFIFQYYREEENGRGNFPPRFSGLQFPNYSSELNVNALELDDSALYLCASSLPRNEQFFGPGTRLTVL.

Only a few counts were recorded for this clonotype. Written as DNA, the CDR3 is TGTGCCAGCAGTGAAAAGGTTAGGAGCTCCTACAATGAGCAGTTCTTC. Amino acids: CASSEKVRSSYNEQFF. V gene TRBV2 combines with J gene TRBJ2-1; D uncertain. This CDR3 has 16 residues. CDR1 SNHLY and CDR2 FYNNEI come from the germline V gene. V was shortened by 2 bases and J by 0 bases, with 11 bases between the two germline ends. The full variable domain, with the rest looked up from reference TRBV2 and TRBJ2-1, is EPEVTQTPSHQVTQMGQEVILRCVPISNHLYFYWYRQILGQKVEFLVSFYNNEISEKSEIFDDQFSVERPDGSNFTLKIRSTKLEDSAMYFCASSEKVRSSYNEQFFGPGTRLTVL.

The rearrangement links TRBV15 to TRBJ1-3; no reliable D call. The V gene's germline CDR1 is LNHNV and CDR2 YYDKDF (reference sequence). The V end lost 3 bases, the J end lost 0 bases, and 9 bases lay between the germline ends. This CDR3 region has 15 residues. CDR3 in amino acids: CATSRDKFSGNTIYF. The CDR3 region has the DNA TGTGCCACCAGCAGGGATAAATTCTCTGGAAACACCATATATTTT.

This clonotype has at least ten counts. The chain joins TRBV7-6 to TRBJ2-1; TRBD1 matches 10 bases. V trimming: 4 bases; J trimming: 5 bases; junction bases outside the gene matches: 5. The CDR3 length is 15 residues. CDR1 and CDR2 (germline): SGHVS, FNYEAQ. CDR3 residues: CASSSRDRGNNEQFF. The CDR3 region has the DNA TGTGCCAGCAGCTCCCGGGACAGGGGTAACAATGAGCAGTTCTTC. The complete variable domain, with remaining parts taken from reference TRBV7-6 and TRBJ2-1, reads GAGVSQSPRYKVTKRGQDVALRCDPISGHVSLYWYRQALGQGPEFLTYFNYEAQQDKSGLPNDRFSAERPEGSISTLTIQRTEQRDSAMYRCASSSRDRGNNEQFFGPGTRLTVL.

The CDR3 sequence: CASSLLTSGRRELFF. The CDR3, as DNA: TGTGCCAGCAGTTTATTGACTAGCGGGAGGAGGGAGCTGTTTTTT. This chain joins TRBV12-3 or TRBV12-4 and TRBJ2-2, with 13 bases aligning to TRBD2. The CDR3 consists of 15 residues. The V segment lost 2 bases and the J segment 9 bases; nucleotides outside the gene matches: 3.

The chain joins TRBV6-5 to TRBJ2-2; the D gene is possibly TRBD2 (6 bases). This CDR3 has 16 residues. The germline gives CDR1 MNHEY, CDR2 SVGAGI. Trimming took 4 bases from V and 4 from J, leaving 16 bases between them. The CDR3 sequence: CASSSEGGRGTGELFF. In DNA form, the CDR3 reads TGTGCCAGCAGTTCCGAGGGAGGCCGGGGCACCGGGGAGCTGTTTTTT.

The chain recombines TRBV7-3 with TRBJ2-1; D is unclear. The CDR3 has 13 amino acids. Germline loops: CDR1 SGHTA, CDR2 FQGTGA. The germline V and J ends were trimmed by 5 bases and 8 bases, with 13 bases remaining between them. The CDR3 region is CASSDSGFDEQFF. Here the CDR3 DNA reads TGTGCCAGCAGCGATAGTGGGTTTGATGAGCAGTTCTTC.